Listed here are 6 T cell receptor beta chains from one sample, sequenced in a study of shared clonotypes between healthy human individuals. Sequencing was performed with immunoSEQ multiplex PCR; in TCRdb, only in-frame clones are kept and a portion is missing. Among millions of clones listed, about 92% were seen once. Naive CD8 cells comprised CD45RO-negative, CCR7-positively selected cells, excluding terminally differentiated effector memory CD45RA+ cells. The sample was naive CD8+ T cells from PBMCs. The receptor source for this set is a man younger than 35 in good health. Some clones in this sample may be carry-over from other donors' samples.

This clone was counted once. The rearrangement links TRBV10-2 to TRBJ1-5; D is uncertain. Trimming left V 3 bases short and J 4 bases short, with 10 bases between. There are 14 residues in the CDR3. The germline V gene encodes CDR1 WSHSY and CDR2 SAAADI. CDR3 region: CASSDLLANQPQHF. CDR3 nucleotide sequence: TGCGCCAGCAGTGACTTACTCGCGAATCAGCCCCAGCATTTT.

J is TRBJ2-7 and V is TRBV4-1; the D gene is possibly TRBD1 (6 bases). The CDR3 totals 14 residues. The V end lost 6 bases, the J end lost 3 bases, and 15 bases lay between the germline ends. Germline CDR1 MGHRA, CDR2 YSYEKL. CDR3 residues: CASSSRDIHYEQYF. For the CDR3, the DNA is TGCGCCAGCAGTTCCCGGGACATACACTACGAGCAGTACTTC.

The CDR3 reads CASSQDRGSSLETQYF. The DNA for the CDR3 is TGCGCCAGCAGCCAAGACAGGGGATCAAGCTTAGAGACCCAGTACTTC. The J gene is TRBJ2-5, the V gene TRBV4-1; a weak D match, TRBD1 (6 bases). Deletions cut 0 bases from V and 4 bases from J, with 15 bases between. The CDR3 is 16 residues long. Germline V CDR1 and CDR2: MGHRA, YSYEKL.

The chain is built from TRBV9 and TRBJ1-2, with TRBD1 identical over 7 bases. V was pared by 0 bases and J by 2 bases, with 10 bases of the junction left unmatched. The CDR3 covers 17 residues. Germline V lookup: CDR1 SGDLS, CDR2 YYNGEE. The DNA for the CDR3 is TGTGCCAGCAGCGTAGAGGGGGCGGTGGGGACCAACTATGGCTACACCTTC. Translation gives CASSVEGAVGTNYGYTF.

The genes are TRBV6-6 and TRBJ2-2; D gene ambiguous. Germline assignment: CDR1 MNHNY and CDR2 SVGAGI (reference sequence). V was clipped by 7 bases and J by 3 bases, with 18 bases between them. The CDR3 length is 16 residues. Here the CDR3 DNA reads TGTGCCAGCACCCCCTTGGGCGGCGAGTACACCGGGGAGCTGTTTTTT. This codes for CASTPLGGEYTGELFF.

The V and J genes are TRBV7-9 and TRBJ2-1, with TRBD2 identical over 11 bases. The CDR3 is 17 residues long. The V gene's germline CDR1 is SEHNR and CDR2 FQNEAQ (reference sequence). Trimming at V came to 5 bases and at J to 10 bases, leaving 16 bases not matched to a gene. In nucleotides, the CDR3 is TGTGCCAGCAGCCCACCTGGTGATAGCGGGAGGGCCGTGGAGCAGTTCTTC. Its protein is CASSPPGDSGRAVEQFF.